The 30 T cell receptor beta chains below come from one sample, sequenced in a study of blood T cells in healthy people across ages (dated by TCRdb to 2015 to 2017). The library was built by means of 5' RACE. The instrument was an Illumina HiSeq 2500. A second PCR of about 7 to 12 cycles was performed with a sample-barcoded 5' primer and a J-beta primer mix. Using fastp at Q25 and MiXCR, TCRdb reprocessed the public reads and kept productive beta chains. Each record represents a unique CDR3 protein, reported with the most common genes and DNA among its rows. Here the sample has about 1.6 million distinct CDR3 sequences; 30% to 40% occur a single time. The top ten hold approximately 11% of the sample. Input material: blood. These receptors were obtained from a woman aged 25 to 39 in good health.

The CDR3 bases are TGTGCCAGCAGCCAGCCCGACCCCGTACGGGCCACTTACTATGGCTACACCTTC. Its translation: CASSQPDPVRATYYGYTF. The V and J genes are TRBV3-1 and TRBJ1-2, with unresolved D. V was clipped by 3 bases and J by 3 bases, with 23 bases between them. Per the germline V gene, CDR1 is LGHDT and CDR2 is YNNKEL (reference sequence). This CDR3 region has 18 residues.

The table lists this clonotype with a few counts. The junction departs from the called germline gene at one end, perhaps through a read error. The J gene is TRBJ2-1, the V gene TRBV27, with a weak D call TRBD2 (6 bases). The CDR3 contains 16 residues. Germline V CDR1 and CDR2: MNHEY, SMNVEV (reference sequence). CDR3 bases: TGTGCCAACAGTTCTAAACTAGCTTCCTCCTACAATGAGCAGTTCTTC. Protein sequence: CANSSKLASSYNEQFF.

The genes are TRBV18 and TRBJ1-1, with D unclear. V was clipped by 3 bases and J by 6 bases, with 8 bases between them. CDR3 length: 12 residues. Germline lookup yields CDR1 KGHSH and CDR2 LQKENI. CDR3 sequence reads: CASSPTASEAFF. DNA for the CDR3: TGTGCCAGCTCACCTACAGCATCTGAAGCTTTCTTT.

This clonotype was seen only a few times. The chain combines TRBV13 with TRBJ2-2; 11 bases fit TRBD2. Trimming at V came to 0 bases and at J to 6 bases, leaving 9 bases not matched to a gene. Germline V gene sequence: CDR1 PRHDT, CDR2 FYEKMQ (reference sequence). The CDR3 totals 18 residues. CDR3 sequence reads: CASSLGPPSGRMAGELFF. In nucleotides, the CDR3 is TGTGCCAGCAGCTTAGGCCCGCCTAGCGGGAGGATGGCCGGGGAGCTGTTTTTT.

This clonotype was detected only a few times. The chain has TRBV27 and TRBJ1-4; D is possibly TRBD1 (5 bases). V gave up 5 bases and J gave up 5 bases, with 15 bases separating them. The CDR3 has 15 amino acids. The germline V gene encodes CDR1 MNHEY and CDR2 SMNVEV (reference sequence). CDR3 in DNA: TGTGCCAGCAGTCCCGAACAGGTGTTGAATGAAAAACTGTTTTTT. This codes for CASSPEQVLNEKLFF.

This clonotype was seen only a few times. This chain's CDR3 is CSAPGQVAGYTF. The CDR3 DNA reads TGCAGTGCCCCGGGACAGGTCGCGGGCTACACCTTC. J is TRBJ1-2 and V is TRBV20-1; 8 bases are a match to TRBD1. This CDR3 comprises 12 residues. Germline V gene lookup returns CDR1 DFQATT and CDR2 SNEGSKA (reference sequence). Losses at the gene ends were 6 bases for V and 8 bases for J; bases not matched to a gene: 8.

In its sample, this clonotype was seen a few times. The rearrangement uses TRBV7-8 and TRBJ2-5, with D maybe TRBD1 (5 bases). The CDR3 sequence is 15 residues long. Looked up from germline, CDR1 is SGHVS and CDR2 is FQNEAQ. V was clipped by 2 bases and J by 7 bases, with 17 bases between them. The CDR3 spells CASSLTIDSRVTQYF. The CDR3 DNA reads TGTGCCAGCAGCTTAACCATCGACAGTCGGGTGACCCAGTACTTC.

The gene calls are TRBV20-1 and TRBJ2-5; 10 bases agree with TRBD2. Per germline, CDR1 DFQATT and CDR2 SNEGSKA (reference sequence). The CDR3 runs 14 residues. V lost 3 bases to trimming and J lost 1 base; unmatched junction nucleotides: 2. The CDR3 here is CSARSSGGQETQYF. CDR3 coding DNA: TGCAGTGCTAGGTCTAGCGGGGGCCAAGAGACCCAGTACTTC.

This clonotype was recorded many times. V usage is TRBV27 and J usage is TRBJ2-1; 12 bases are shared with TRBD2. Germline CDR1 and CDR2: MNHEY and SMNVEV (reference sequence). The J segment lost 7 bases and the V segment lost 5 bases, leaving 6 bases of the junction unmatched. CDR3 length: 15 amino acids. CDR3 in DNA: TGTGCCAGCAGTCCCCGGACTAGCGGGACGAATGAGCAGTTCTTC. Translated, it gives CASSPRTSGTNEQFF.

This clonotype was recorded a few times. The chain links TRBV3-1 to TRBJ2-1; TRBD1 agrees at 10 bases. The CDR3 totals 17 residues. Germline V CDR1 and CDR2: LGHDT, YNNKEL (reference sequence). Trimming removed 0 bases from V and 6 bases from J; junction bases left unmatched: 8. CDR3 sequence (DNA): TGTGCCAGCAGCCAAGATCTCGTGAGGACAGGGGGCAATGAGCAGTTCTTC. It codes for CASSQDLVRTGGNEQFF.

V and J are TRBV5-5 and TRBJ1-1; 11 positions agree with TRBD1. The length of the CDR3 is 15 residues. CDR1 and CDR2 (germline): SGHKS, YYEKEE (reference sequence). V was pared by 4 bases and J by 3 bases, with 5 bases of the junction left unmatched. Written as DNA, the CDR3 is TGTGCCAGCAGCCCCACGGGACAGGGGGACACTGAAGCTTTCTTT. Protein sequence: CASSPTGQGDTEAFF.

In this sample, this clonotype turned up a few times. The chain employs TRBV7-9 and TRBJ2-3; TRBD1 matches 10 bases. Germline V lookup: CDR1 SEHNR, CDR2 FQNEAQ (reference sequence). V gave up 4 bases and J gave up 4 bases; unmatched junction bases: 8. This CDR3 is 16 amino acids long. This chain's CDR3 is CASSSRTGGGADTQYF. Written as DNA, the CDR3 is TGTGCCAGCAGCTCCCGGACAGGGGGTGGCGCAGATACGCAGTATTTT.

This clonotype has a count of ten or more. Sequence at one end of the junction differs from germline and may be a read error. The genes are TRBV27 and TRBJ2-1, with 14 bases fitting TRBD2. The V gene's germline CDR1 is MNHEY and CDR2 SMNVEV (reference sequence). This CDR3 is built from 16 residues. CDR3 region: CASSLLGLAGVNEQFF. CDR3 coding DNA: TGCGCCAGCAGCTTACTGGGACTAGCGGGAGTGAATGAGCAGTTCTTC.

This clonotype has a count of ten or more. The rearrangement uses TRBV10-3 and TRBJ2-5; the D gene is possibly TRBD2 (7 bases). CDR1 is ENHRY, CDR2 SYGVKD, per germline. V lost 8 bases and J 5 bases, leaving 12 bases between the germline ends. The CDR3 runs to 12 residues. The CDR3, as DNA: TGTGCCATCTCGGGGGGCCGGGAGACCCAGTACTTC. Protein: CAISGGRETQYF.

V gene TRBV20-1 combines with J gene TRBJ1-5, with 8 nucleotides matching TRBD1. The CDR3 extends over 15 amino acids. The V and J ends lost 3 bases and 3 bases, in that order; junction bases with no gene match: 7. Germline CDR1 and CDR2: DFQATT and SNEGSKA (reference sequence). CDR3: CSASKDRDFNQPQHF. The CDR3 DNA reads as TGCAGTGCTAGCAAGGACAGGGACTTCAATCAGCCCCAGCATTTT.

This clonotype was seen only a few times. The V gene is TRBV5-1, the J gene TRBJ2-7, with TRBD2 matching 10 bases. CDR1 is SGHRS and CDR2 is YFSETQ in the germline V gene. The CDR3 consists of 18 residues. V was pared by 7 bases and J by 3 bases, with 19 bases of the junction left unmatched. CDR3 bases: TGCGCCAGCTCCGAGCGAGGACTAGCGGAAAACCACCTCTACGAGCAGTACTTC. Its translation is CASSERGLAENHLYEQYF.

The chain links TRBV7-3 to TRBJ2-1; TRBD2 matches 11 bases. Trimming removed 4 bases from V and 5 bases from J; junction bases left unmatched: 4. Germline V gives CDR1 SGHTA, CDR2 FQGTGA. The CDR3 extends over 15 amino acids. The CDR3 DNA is TGTGCCAGCAGCTCAACTAGCGGGGGTAACAATGAGCAGTTCTTC. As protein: CASSSTSGGNNEQFF.

Here the CDR3 reads CASTRQGILADTQYF. The DNA for the CDR3 is TGTGCCAGCACGAGGCAGGGGATTCTAGCAGATACGCAGTATTTT. V and J are TRBV9 and TRBJ2-3, with D perhaps matching TRBD1 (6 bases). There are 15 residues in the CDR3. Per the germline V gene, CDR1 is SGDLS and CDR2 is YYNGEE. V was shortened by 6 bases and J by 4 bases, with 18 bases between the two germline ends.

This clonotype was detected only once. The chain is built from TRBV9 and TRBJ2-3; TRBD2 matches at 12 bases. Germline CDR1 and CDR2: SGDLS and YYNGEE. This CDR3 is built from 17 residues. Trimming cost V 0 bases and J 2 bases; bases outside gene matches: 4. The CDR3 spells CASSVGLAGGATDTQYF. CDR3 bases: TGTGCCAGCAGCGTAGGGCTAGCGGGGGGGGCCACAGATACGCAGTATTTT.

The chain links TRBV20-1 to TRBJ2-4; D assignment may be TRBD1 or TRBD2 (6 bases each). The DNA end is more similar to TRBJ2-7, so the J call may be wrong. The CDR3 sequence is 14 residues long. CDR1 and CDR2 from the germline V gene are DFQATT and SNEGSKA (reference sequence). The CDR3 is CSASPEGGSHEQYF. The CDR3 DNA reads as TGCAGTGCTAGCCCTGAGGGGGGTTCCCACGAGCAGTACTTC.

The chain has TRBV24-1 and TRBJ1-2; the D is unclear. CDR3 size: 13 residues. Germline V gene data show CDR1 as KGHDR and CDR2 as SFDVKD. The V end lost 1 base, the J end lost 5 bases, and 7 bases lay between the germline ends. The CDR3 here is CATSDLNSYGYTF. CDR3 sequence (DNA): TGTGCCACCAGTGATTTAAACAGTTATGGCTACACCTTC.

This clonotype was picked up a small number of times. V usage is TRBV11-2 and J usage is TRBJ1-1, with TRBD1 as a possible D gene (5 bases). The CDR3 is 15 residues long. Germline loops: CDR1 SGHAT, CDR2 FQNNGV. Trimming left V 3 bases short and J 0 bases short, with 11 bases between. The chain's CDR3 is CASSLTDLMNTEAFF. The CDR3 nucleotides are TGTGCCAGCAGCTTGACAGATCTTATGAACACTGAAGCTTTCTTT.

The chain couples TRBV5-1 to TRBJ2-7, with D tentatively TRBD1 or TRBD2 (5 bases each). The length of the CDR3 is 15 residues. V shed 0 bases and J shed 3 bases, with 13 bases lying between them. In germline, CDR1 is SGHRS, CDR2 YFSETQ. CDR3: CASSLDGTTLYEQYF. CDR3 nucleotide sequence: TGCGCCAGCAGCTTGGATGGGACGACCCTCTACGAGCAGTACTTC.

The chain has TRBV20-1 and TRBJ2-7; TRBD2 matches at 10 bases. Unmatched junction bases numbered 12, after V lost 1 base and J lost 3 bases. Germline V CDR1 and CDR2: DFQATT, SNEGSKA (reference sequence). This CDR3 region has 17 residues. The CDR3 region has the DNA TGCAGTGCTAGAGCAGAACTAGCGGGATCAGGCGTCTACGAGCAGTACTTC. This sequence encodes CSARAELAGSGVYEQYF.

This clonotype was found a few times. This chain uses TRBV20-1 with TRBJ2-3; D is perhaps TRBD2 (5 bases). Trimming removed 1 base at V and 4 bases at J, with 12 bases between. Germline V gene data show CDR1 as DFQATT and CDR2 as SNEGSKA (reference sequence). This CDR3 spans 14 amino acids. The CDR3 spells CSARVPGKPDTQYF. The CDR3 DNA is TGCAGTGCTAGAGTCCCGGGGAAGCCAGATACGCAGTATTTT.

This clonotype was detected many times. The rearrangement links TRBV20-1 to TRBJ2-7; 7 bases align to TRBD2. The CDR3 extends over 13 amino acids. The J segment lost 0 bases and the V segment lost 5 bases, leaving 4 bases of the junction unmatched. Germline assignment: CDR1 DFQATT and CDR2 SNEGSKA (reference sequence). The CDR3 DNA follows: TGCAGTGCTTCCGGGACTAACTCCTACGAGCAGTACTTC. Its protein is CSASGTNSYEQYF.

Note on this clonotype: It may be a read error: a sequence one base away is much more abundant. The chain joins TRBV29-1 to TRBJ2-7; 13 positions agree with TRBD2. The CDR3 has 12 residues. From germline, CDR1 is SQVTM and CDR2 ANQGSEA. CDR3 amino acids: CCVEGLAGVVYF. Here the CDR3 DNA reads TGCTGCGTTGAAGGACTAGCGGGAGTCGTGTACTTC.

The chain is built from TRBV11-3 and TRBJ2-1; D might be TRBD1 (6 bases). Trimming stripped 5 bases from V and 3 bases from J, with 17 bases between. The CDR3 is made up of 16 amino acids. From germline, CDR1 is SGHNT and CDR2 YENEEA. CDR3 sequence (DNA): TGTGCCAGCAGCAACCGACAGGAGGCCAGCTACAATGAGCAGTTCTTC. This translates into CASSNRQEASYNEQFF.

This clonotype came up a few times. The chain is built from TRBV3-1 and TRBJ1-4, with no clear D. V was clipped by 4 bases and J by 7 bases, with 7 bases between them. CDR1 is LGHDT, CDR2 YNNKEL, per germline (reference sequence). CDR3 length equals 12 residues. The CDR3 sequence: CASSRVSEKLFF. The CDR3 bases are TGTGCCAGCAGCCGGGTCAGTGAAAAACTGTTTTTT.

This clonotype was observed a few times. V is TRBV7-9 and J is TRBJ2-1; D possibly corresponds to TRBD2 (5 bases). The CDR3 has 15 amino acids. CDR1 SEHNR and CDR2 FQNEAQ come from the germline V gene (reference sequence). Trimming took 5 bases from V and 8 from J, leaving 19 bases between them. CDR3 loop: CASSPRERVFDEQFF. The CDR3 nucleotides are TGTGCCAGCAGCCCCCGGGAAAGGGTCTTTGATGAGCAGTTCTTC.